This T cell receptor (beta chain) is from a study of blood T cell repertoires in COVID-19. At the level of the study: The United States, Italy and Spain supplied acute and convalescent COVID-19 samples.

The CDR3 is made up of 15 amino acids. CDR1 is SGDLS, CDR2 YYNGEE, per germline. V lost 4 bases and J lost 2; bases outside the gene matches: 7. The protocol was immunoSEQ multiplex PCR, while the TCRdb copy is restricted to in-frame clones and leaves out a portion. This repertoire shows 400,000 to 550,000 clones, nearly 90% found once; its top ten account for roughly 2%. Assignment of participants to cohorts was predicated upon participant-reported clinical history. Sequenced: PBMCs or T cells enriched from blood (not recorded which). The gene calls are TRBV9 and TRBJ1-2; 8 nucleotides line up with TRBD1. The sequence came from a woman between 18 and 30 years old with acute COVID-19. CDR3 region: CASSPGDRLNYGYTF. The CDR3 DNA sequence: TGTGCCAGCAGCCCAGGGGACAGGTTAAACTATGGCTACACCTTC.